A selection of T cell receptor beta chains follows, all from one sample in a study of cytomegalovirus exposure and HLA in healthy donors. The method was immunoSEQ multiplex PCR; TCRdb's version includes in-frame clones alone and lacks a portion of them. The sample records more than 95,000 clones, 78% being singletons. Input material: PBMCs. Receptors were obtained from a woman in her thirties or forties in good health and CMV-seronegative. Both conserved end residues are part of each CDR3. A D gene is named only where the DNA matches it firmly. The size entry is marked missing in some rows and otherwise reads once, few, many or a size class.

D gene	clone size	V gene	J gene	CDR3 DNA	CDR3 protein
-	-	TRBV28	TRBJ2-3	TGTGCCAGCAGTCTGAATCTGCGGGACCAGACTCGCACAGATACGCAGTATTTT	CASSLNLRDQTRTDTQYF
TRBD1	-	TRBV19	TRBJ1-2	TGTGCCAGTAGTATGCGGGACAGGATGGTTGGCTACACCTTC	CASSMRDRMVGYTF
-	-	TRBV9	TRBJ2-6	TGTGCCAGCAGCGTAGACGGTCCGGGTAGCTCTGGGGCCAACGTCCTGACTTTC	CASSVDGPGSSGANVLTF
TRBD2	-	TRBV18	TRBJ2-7	TGTGCCAGCTCACCAGGGGAGGGGTACGAGCAGTACTTC	CASSPGEGYEQYF
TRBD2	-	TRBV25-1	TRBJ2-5	TGTGCCAGCAGTGCGTTAGGGCGGGGGAAAGAGACCCAGTACTTC	CASSALGRGKETQYF
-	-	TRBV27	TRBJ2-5	TGTGCCAGCAGTTTTCGAATGACTAGTCGTTGGGAGACCCAGTACTTC	CASSFRMTSRWETQYF
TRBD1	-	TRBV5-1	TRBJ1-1	TGCGCCAGCAGTCCCACAGGGGGCTGGGGCACTGAAGCTTCCTTT	CASSPTGGWGTEASF
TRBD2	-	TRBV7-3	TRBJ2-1	TGTGCCAGCAGCTCGACTAGCGGGGAACTTTACAATGAGCAGTTCTTC	CASSSTSGELYNEQFF
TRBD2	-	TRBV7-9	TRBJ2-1	TGTGCCAGCGGGGTAGCGGGAGGTTCAGGGGAGCAGTTCTTC	CASGVAGGSGEQFF
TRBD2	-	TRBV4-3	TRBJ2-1	TGCGCCAGCAGCCCAACCCCCGGGAGGGACAATGAGCAGTTCTTC	CASSPTPGRDNEQFF
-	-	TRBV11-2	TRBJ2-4	TGTGCCAGCAGCTTACAGGGCCAGGTTATTCAGTACTTC	CASSLQGQVIQYF
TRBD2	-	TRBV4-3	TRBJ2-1	TGCGCCAGCAGCCAGGGACTAGCGGGAGCCTTCAATGAGCAGTTCTTC	CASSQGLAGAFNEQFF
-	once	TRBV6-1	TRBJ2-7	TGTGCCAGCAGTCCCTTCTTGGGGCCTAATTACGAGCAGTACTTC	CASSPFLGPNYEQYF
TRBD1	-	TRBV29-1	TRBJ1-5	TGCAGCGTGGGACAGGGGGCACGGCAGCCCCAGCATTTT	CSVGQGARQPQHF
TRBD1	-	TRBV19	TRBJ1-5	TGTGCCAGTAGTAGAGGCCGGACAGGATCCCAGCCCCAGCATTTT	CASSRGRTGSQPQHF
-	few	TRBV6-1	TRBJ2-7	TGTGCCAGCAGTGACAGGACCTACGAGCAGTACTTC	CASSDRTYEQYF
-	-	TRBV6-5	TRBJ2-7	TGTGCCAGCAGTGGGACTTCTGTAGTCTACGAGCAGTACTTC	CASSGTSVVYEQYF
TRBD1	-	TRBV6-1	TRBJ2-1	TGTGCCAGCAACCGGGACAGCTTAAATGAGCAGTTCTTC	CASNRDSLNEQFF
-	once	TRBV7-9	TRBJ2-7	TGTGCCAGCAGCTTTAGCAACGGTCCCTACGAGCAGTACTTC	CASSFSNGPYEQYF
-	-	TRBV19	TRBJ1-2	TGTGCCAGTAGTAGGGGACTGTTAGGTAATACTAGTCTAAACTATGGCTACACCTTC	CASSRGLLGNTSLNYGYTF
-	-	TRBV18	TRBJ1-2	TGTGCCAGCTCACCTCAGGGAAACTATGGCTACACCTTC	CASSPQGNYGYTF
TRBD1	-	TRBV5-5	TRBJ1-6	TGTGCCAGCAGCTTGGCGTCTCAGGGGGCAGGTTCACCCCTCCACTTT	CASSLASQGAGSPLHF
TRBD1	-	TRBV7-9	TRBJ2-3	TGTGCCAGCAGCGAGGACAGGGCAGATACGCAGTATTTT	CASSEDRADTQYF
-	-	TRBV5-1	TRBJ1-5	TGCGCCAGCAGCGTGGGCAGTAATCAGCCCCAGCATTTT	CASSVGSNQPQHF
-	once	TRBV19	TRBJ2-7	TGTGCCAGTAGTATCCCCCTCCGGGGGATGGGTCCCGGCGAGCAGTACTTC	CASSIPLRGMGPGEQYF
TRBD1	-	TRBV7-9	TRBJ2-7	TGTTCCAGCAGCTCATGGACAGGGGGCTACGAGCAGTACTTC	CSSSSWTGGYEQYF
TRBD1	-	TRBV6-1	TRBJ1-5	TGTGCCAGCATGACAGGGGCGCGGAATCAGCCCCAGCATTTT	CASMTGARNQPQHF
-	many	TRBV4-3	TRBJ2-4	TGCGCCAGCAGCCAAGGCGGGGTGAGAAACATTCAGTACTTC	CASSQGGVRNIQYF